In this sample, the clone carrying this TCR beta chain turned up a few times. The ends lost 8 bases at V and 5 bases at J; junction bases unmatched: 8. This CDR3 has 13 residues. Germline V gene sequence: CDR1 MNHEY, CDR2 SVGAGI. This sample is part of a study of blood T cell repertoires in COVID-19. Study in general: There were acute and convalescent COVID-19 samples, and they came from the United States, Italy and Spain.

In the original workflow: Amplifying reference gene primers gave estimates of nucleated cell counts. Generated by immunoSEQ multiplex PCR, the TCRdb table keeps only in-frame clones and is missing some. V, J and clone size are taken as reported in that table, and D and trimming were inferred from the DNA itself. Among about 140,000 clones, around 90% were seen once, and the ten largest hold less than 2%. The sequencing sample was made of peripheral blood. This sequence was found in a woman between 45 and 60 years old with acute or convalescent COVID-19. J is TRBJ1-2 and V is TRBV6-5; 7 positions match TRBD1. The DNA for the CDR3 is TGTGCCAGCCGACCGGGACAGAAATATGGCTACACCTTC. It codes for CASRPGQKYGYTF.